Listed here is a single T cell receptor beta chain. Authors' analysis steps: Nucleated cell number was recorded as an estimate derived from reference gene primer amplification. The method was immunoSEQ multiplex PCR; TCRdb's version includes in-frame clones alone and lacks a portion of them. The V and J calls and the clone size are those of that table, but D and trimming were determined from the DNA. In the table there are about 11,000 clones, around 78% of which are singletons. These data are taken from a study of blood T cell repertoires in COVID-19. Germline trimming cut 3 bases from V and 2 bases from J; bases unmatched to any gene: 6. CDR1 and CDR2 (germline): SGDLS, YYNGEE. CDR3 length equals 15 residues.

This TCR was recovered from a human donor in a cohort sampled during active COVID-19. The chain employs TRBV9 and TRBJ2-3; 7 nucleotides line up with TRBD2. Sequencing used peripheral blood. The CDR3 DNA reads TGTGCCAGCAGCGACCTAGCGGACAACACAGATACGCAGTATTTT. Translation: CASSDLADNTDTQYF.